The 21 T cell receptor beta chains below all came from one sample that was sequenced in a study of technical replicates of blood from several donors. Some clones are missing from TCRdb's copy, which holds only in-frame ones; the method was immunoSEQ multiplex PCR. This sample yields tens of thousands of clones, of which 91% are seen a single time; about 0.4% belongs to the top ten. The source material was T cells isolated from PBMCs. The receptors originated from a human donor in good health. Some clones in this sample may be carry-over from other donors' samples.

The rearrangement joins TRBV6-5 to TRBJ2-7, with TRBD1 matching over 7 bases. Trimming at V came to 2 bases and at J to 5 bases, leaving 9 bases not matched to a gene. Germline CDR1 MNHEY, CDR2 SVGAGI. The CDR3 loop spans 15 amino acids. This CDR3 reads CASSYLQGPGNEQYF. Here the CDR3 DNA reads TGTGCCAGCAGTTACCTACAGGGGCCAGGGAACGAGCAGTACTTC.

V and J are TRBV9 and TRBJ2-1, with TRBD2 identical over 11 bases. This CDR3 has 16 residues. Germline lookup yields CDR1 SGDLS and CDR2 YYNGEE. V gave up 4 bases and J gave up 6 bases; unmatched junction bases: 9. CDR3: CASSPQLAGDLNEQFF. CDR3 sequence (DNA): TGTGCCAGCAGCCCACAACTAGCGGGAGATCTCAATGAGCAGTTCTTC. Together with reference TRBV9 and TRBJ2-1, the CDR3 gives the full variable domain: DSGVTQTPKHLITATGQRVTLRCSPRSGDLSVYWYQQSLDQGLQFLIQYYNGEERAKGNILERFSAQQFPDLHSELNLSSLELGDSALYFCASSPQLAGDLNEQFFGPGTRLTVL.

V is TRBV7-9 and J is TRBJ2-1; D possibly corresponds to TRBD2 (5 bases). The CDR3 totals 16 residues. Looked up from germline, CDR1 is SEHNR and CDR2 is FQNEAQ (reference sequence). V was shortened by 2 bases and J by 0 bases, with 11 bases between the two germline ends. The CDR3: CASSLNTGSSYNEQFF. CDR3 in DNA: TGTGCCAGCAGCTTAAACACGGGAAGCTCCTACAATGAGCAGTTCTTC.

The rearrangement links TRBV29-1 to TRBJ2-5; 14 bases line up with TRBD2. The CDR3 runs 15 residues. J was trimmed by 2 bases and V by 4 bases; bases with no gene match: 3. CDR1 and CDR2 from the germline V gene are SQVTM and ANQGSEA. CDR3 amino acids: CSVAGLAGGQETQYF. CDR3 bases: TGCAGCGTTGCAGGACTAGCGGGAGGACAAGAGACCCAGTACTTC. Full variable domain (rest looked up from reference TRBV29-1 and TRBJ2-5): SAVISQKPSRDICQRGTSLTIQCQVDSQVTMMFWYRQQPGQSLTLIATANQGSEATYESGFVIDKFPISRPNLTFSTLTVSNMSPEDSSIYLCSVAGLAGGQETQYFGPGTRLLVL.

The rearrangement uses TRBV7-9 and TRBJ2-7; TRBD2 is a possible D gene (6 bases). CDR3 size: 13 residues. The germline V and J ends were trimmed by 4 bases and 3 bases, with 10 bases remaining between them. Germline V lookup: CDR1 SEHNR, CDR2 FQNEAQ (reference sequence). In DNA, the CDR3 is TGTGCCAGCAGCTACCGGGACTTCTACGAGCAGTACTTC. Its translation: CASSYRDFYEQYF.

The chain has TRBV7-2 and TRBJ2-7; TRBD1 matches at 8 bases. This CDR3 spans 14 amino acids. Germline assignment: CDR1 SGHTA and CDR2 FQGNSA. The junction had 9 bases not matched to a gene; V was cut back by 8 bases and J by 3 bases. CDR3 in DNA: TGTGCCAGCGAACCCATAGACAGGGGCTACGAGCAGTACTTC. Translating it yields CASEPIDRGYEQYF.

V is TRBV30 and J is TRBJ1-5; TRBD1 agrees at 9 bases. Germline CDR1 and CDR2: GTSNPN and SVGIG (reference sequence). The V segment lost 5 bases and the J segment 4 bases; nucleotides outside the gene matches: 3. The CDR3 consists of 13 residues. The CDR3 loop is CAWGTGSNQPQHF. CDR3 in DNA: TGTGCCTGGGGGACAGGGTCGAATCAGCCCCAGCATTTT.

The V and J genes are TRBV19 and TRBJ1-2, with D perhaps TRBD1 (5 bases). Germline V lookup: CDR1 LNHDA, CDR2 SQIVND (reference sequence). This CDR3 spans 15 amino acids. The germline V and J ends were trimmed by 4 bases and 1 base, with 13 bases remaining between them. Written as DNA, the CDR3 is TGTGCCAGTAGTAACTGGGACTCCAATAACTATGGCTACACCTTC. Encoded protein: CASSNWDSNNYGYTF.

The chain carries TRBV27 and TRBJ2-7; possible D gene TRBD1, 6 bases. The CDR3 extends over 12 amino acids. Trimming stripped 8 bases from V and 0 bases from J, with 8 bases between. Germline CDR1 and CDR2: MNHEY and SMNVEV (reference sequence). CDR3 amino acids: CASQGISYEQYF. The CDR3 DNA is TGTGCCAGCCAGGGGATCTCCTACGAGCAGTACTTC.

In this sample, this clone turned up a few times. The genes are TRBV10-3 and TRBJ1-2; perhaps TRBD1 as D (5 bases). The CDR3 is 12 residues long. V lost 4 bases and J lost 5, with 8 bases in between. The germline V gene has CDR1 ENHRY and CDR2 SYGVKD. As DNA, the CDR3 is TGTGCCATCAGTGCAGACAGTTATGGCTACACCTTC. Its translation is CAISADSYGYTF.

J is TRBJ2-1 and V is TRBV5-1; weak D call: TRBD2 (6 bases). CDR3 size: 13 residues. Germline V CDR1 and CDR2: SGHRS, YFSETQ. V was pared by 2 bases and J by 10 bases, with 13 bases between. The CDR3 loop reads CASSFRVSGEQFF. In DNA, the CDR3 is TGCGCCAGCAGCTTTAGGGTGAGCGGGGAGCAGTTCTTC. Variable domain in full (rest from reference TRBV5-1 and TRBJ2-1): KAGVTQTPRYLIKTRGQQVTLSCSPISGHRSVSWYQQTPGQGLQFLFEYFSETQRNKGNFPGRFSGRQFSNSRSEMNVSTLELGDSALYLCASSFRVSGEQFFGPGTRLTVL.

The chain carries TRBV9 and TRBJ2-1; 7 bases align to TRBD2. Trimming took 0 bases from V and 5 from J; bases not matched to a gene: 11. The V gene's germline CDR1 is SGDLS and CDR2 YYNGEE. This CDR3 is built from 17 residues. CDR3 bases: TGTGCCAGCAGCGTAGTATCGGGAGGACGAACAAACAATGAGCAGTTCTTC. It encodes CASSVVSGGRTNNEQFF.

The CDR3 DNA follows: TGCGCCAGCAGCTTGGGACTAGCGGGAGGGCCGTCGAACACCGGGGAGCTGTTTTTT. This encodes CASSLGLAGGPSNTGELFF. The chain links TRBV5-1 to TRBJ2-2, with 14 bases lining up with TRBD2. This CDR3 is built from 19 residues. Germline CDR1 and CDR2: SGHRS and YFSETQ. V gave up 0 bases and J gave up 0 bases; unmatched junction bases: 4. Full variable domain (rest looked up from reference TRBV5-1 and TRBJ2-2): KAGVTQTPRYLIKTRGQQVTLSCSPISGHRSVSWYQQTPGQGLQFLFEYFSETQRNKGNFPGRFSGRQFSNSRSEMNVSTLELGDSALYLCASSLGLAGGPSNTGELFFGEGSRLTVL.

The chain uses TRBV19 and TRBJ2-7, with D maybe TRBD2 (6 bases). Trimming removed 6 bases from V and 5 bases from J, with 20 bases in between. The CDR3 sequence is 15 residues long. Per germline, CDR1 LNHDA and CDR2 SQIVND (reference sequence). As DNA, the CDR3 is TGTGCCAGTAGCACCGGGGCGGAGGGCCAACACGAGCAGTACTTC. Its translation: CASSTGAEGQHEQYF.

This clone was observed once. The genes are TRBV6-5 and TRBJ2-7; D uncertain. The CDR3 covers 10 residues. V lost 11 bases and J lost 5, with 10 bases in between. Germline V lookup: CDR1 MNHEY, CDR2 SVGAGI. The CDR3 sequence: CAAGHNEQYF. The CDR3 region has the DNA TGTGCCGCAGGTCACAACGAGCAGTACTTC.

The chain combines TRBV10-3 with TRBJ1-4, with 8 bases lining up with TRBD1. CDR1 and CDR2 from the germline V gene are ENHRY and SYGVKD. V dropped 7 bases and J dropped 8; count of bases not matched to a gene: 6. The CDR3 covers 13 residues. The CDR3 coding sequence is TGTGCCATCAATGGCGGGACAGGAGAAAAACTGTTTTTT. Encoded protein: CAINGGTGEKLFF.

This chain links TRBV11-3 with TRBJ1-1; 8 bases align to TRBD1. CDR3 size: 16 residues. J lost 0 bases, V lost 1 base, and 4 bases had no gene match. Germline CDR1 is SGHNT and CDR2 is YENEEA. The CDR3 DNA follows: TGTGCCAGCAGCTTAGGCGGACAGGGTTTGAACACTGAAGCTTTCTTT. Its protein product is CASSLGGQGLNTEAFF.

Only a few counts were recorded for this clone. This rearrangement joins TRBV7-6 to TRBJ2-7; D is ambiguous. Trimming left V 5 bases short and J 3 bases short, with 14 bases between. This CDR3 spans 14 amino acids. Germline V gene sequence: CDR1 SGHVS, CDR2 FNYEAQ. CDR3 sequence reads: CASSPSAFSYEQYF. Here the CDR3 DNA reads TGTGCCAGCAGCCCCTCTGCCTTTAGCTACGAGCAGTACTTC.

This chain connects TRBV6-6 to TRBJ1-2, with D perhaps matching TRBD1 (5 bases). This CDR3 contains 13 residues. V shed 6 bases and J shed 5 bases, with 13 bases lying between them. The germline V gene encodes CDR1 MNHNY and CDR2 SVGAGI (reference sequence). CDR3 in DNA: TGTGCCAGCAGCCTCGACAGCATTTATGGCTACACCTTC. This translates into CASSLDSIYGYTF.

This clone was recorded once. CDR3 DNA: TGCGCCAGCAGCCAAGATAATGCAGGCATTGCCTACGAGCAGTACTTC. Its translation: CASSQDNAGIAYEQYF. The chain combines TRBV4-3 with TRBJ2-7; no clear D gene. CDR1 is LGHNA and CDR2 is YSLEER in the germline V gene. The V end was cut by 0 bases, the J end by 2 bases, with 14 bases between. The CDR3 is made up of 16 amino acids.

This chain connects TRBV10-3 to TRBJ1-2, with a possible D match to TRBD1 (5 bases). Germline CDR1 is ENHRY and CDR2 is SYGVKD. Trimming removed 2 bases at V and 6 bases at J, with 7 bases between. CDR3 length: 12 amino acids. The CDR3, as DNA: TGTGCCATCAGTGAGCCAGGGAATGGCTACACCTTC. Translated, it gives CAISEPGNGYTF.